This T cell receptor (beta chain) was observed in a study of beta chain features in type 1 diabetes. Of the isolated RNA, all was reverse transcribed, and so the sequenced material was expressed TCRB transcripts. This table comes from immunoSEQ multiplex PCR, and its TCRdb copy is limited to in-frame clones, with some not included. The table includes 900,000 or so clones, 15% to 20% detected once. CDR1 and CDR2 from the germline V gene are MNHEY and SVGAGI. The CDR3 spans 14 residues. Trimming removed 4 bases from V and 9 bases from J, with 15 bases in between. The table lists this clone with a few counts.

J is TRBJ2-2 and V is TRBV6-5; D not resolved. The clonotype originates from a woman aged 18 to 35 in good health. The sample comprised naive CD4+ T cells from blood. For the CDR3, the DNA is TGTGCCAGCAGTTCAACTGCCTCCCAGCGGGAGCTGTTTTTT. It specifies CASSSTASQRELFF.